This TCR beta chain was captured in a study of T cell responses to AZD1222 COVID-19 vaccine. Assay: immunoSEQ multiplex PCR; the TCRdb copy retains only in-frame clones and omits some. In the table there are more than 150,000 clones, more than 75% of which are singletons. Points from the study as a whole: After the peak T cell response, and only then, were repertoires sampled. Regions left unmutated in variants are reportedly the target of nearly half of spike-specific TCRs. Recipients of AZD1222 seropositive at baseline numbered only six or seven.

To note about this clone: The antigen is unknown.

The sequence was collected from an adult in good health. The sample was peripheral blood, taken on day 0 of AZD1222 vaccination.

CDR3 nucleotides: TGTGCCAGCAGCTTATCCCGGATAACTAATGAAAAACTGTTTTTT. Amino acid sequence: CASSLSRITNEKLFF. The chain couples TRBV11-2 to TRBJ1-4, with D unresolved. V lost 2 bases and J 1 base, leaving 8 bases between the germline ends. This CDR3 contains 15 residues. Germline V gene lookup returns CDR1 SGHAT and CDR2 FQNNGV.